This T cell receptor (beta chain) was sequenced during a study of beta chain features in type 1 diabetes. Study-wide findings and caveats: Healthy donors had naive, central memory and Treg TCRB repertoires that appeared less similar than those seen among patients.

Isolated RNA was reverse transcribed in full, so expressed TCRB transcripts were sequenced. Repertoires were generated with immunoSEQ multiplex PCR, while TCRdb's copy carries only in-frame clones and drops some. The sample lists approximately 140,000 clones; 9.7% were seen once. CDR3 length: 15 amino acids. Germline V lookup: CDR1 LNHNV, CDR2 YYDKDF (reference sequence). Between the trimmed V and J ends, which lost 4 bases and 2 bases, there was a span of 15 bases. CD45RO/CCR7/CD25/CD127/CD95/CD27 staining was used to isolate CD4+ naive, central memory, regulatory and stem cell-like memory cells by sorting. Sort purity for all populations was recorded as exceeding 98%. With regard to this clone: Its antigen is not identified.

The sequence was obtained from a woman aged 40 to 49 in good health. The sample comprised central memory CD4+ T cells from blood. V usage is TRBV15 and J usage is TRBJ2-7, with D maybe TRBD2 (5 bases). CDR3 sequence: CATSTSGVGPYEQYF. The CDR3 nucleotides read TGTGCCACCAGCACCTCCGGGGTAGGTCCCTACGAGCAGTACTTC. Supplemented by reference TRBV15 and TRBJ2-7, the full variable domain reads DAMVIQNPRYQVTQFGKPVTLSCSQTLNHNVMYWYQQKSSQAPKLLFHYYDKDFNNEADTPDNFQSRRPNTSFCFLDIRSPGLGDTAMYLCATSTSGVGPYEQYFGPGTRLTVT.